This T cell receptor (beta chain) was identified in a study of identical twins. Study outcomes and limitations: Cord blood beta clonotypes present at high abundance carried fewer insertions; no such pattern appeared in memory repertoires.

Unique molecular identifiers were present on the cDNA, and a universal primer site came from template switching. MiXCR, run by TCRdb on the 5' RACE reads, gives a single entry per CDR3 protein. This table holds 470,000 or so distinct CDR3 sequences, less than 25% found once. In the case of this clonotype: Its antigen is as yet unknown.

This CDR3 is 16 amino acids long. V was pared by 5 bases and J by 1 base, with 16 bases between. In germline, CDR1 is MNHEY, CDR2 SMNVEV (reference sequence). The same data also contributed to another study, on T cells expressing NK-cell markers. This second report adds: Repertoires of TCR beta were obtained from T cells sorted as CD3+CD56+NKG2C+, CD3+CD56+NKG2C- and CD3+CD56-NKG2C+. In about 6 donors, dominant CD3+CD56+NKG2C+ clones formed about 1.0-8% of CD8+ cells.

The chain recombines TRBV27 with TRBJ2-3, with D possibly TRBD1 on 6 matching bases. The sample taken for sequencing was CD4+ T cells sorted from blood. This clonotype was sampled from a woman younger than 30 in good health. CDR3 region: CASSPWGRGGTDTQYF. DNA of the CDR3: TGTGCCAGCAGTCCCTGGGGCAGGGGAGGCACAGATACGCAGTATTTT.